This TCR beta chain came from a study of blood T cell repertoires in COVID-19 (dated by TCRdb to the early 2020s). For context, the study as a whole: The collaborator samples originated in the United States, Italy and Spain and spanned the acute and convalescent phases of COVID-19. The prospective study material was composed of cDNA or gDNA derived from T cells, B-cell-depleted T cells, or PBMCs. Deeply sampled blood TCRbeta repertoires from subjects exposed to, actively infected with, or recovered from COVID-19 were included in the dataset. A freely available public database, intended as a resource for researchers studying the immune response to SARS-CoV-2, is where the repertoires were released. The samples were drawn from the first 160 participants of the ongoing ImmuneRACE study and from 950 to 1,500 subjects provided by 6 global collaborators. The sample metadata nearly always contained a de-identified subject ID, COVID-19 status, age in years and sex. Where available, HLA class I and class II types were obtained from metadata supplied by the sample provider rather than from assay-based typing.

The collaborating institutions used their own protocols to collect whole blood in K2EDTA tubes. Collaborator samples were shipped for TCRbeta analysis as frozen whole blood, isolated PBMCs, or DNA extracted from either sample type. A word on this clone: The antigen this receptor binds is unknown. Base qualities were left out, and no much larger clone turns up one base away.

Taken from the germline V gene (reference sequence), the CDR1 and CDR2 loops are LGHDT and YNNKEL. V is pared back by 0 bases and J by 7 bases, with 15 bases lying between the germline termini. The CDR3, from cysteine to phenylalanine, totals 15 residues. Only the CDR3 portion is preserved as DNA: 45 bases, with reading frame beginning at the first base. Results and caveats for the whole study, not just this receptor: The amount of clinical and demographic metadata varied by source and participant and was provided uncurated.

TCRbeta CDR3 regions were amplified from genomic DNA by means of the immunoSEQ Assay, a bias-controlled multiplex PCR. From the authors' description of their analysis: The number of nucleated cells in each sample was estimated by amplification of reference gene primers within the assay. To quantify the absolute abundance of each unique TCRbeta CDR3 rearrangement, sequence reads were collapsed and filtered. For each sample, productive Simpson clonality was calculated as the square root of Simpson's diversity index over productive rearrangements. TCRdb took this table from immuneACCESS and kept in-frame rearrangements with V and J called. Such tables lack part of the clones; where checked against another copy, unresolved V genes explain under half of the gap, and the rest is unexplained. Clonal size and the V and J genes are those of that table, whereas D and trimming came from the DNA. For this sample the table gives tens of thousands of clones, of which over 90% were detected only once. The leading ten clones occupy around 4.3% of the sample.

The sequence was obtained from a man aged 45-65 years with active COVID-19. The sequencing sample was made of peripheral blood. This chain is built from TRBV3-1 (or the pseudogene TRBV3-2) and TRBJ1-2; possibly the D gene is TRBD1, per 5 matching bases. CDR3 protein: CASSQEARGGGGYTF. The nucleotide sequence reads TGTGCCAGCAGCCAAGAGGCGAGGGGAGGTGGTGGCTACACCTTC.